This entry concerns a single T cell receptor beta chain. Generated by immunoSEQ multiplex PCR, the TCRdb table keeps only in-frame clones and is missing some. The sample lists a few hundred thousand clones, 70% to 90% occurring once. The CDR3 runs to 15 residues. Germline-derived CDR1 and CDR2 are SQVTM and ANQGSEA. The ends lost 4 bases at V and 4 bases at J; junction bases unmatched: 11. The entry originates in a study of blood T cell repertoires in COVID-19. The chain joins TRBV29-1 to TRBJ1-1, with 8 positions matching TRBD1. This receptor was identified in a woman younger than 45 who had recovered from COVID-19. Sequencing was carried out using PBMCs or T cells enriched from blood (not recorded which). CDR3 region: CSVVGPGGVPTEAFF. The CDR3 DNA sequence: TGCAGCGTTGTGGGGCCAGGGGGCGTCCCCACTGAAGCTTTCTTT.